This T cell receptor beta chain was captured by sequencing in a study of blood T cell repertoires in COVID-19. Across the whole study: PBMCs, B-cell-depleted T cells, or T cells were the source of the cDNA or gDNA that made up the material.

From germline, CDR1 is LNHDA and CDR2 SQIVND (reference sequence). CDR3 size: 13 residues. J gave up 7 bases and V 8 bases, and 3 bases lay outside the gene matches. The method was immunoSEQ multiplex PCR; TCRdb's version includes in-frame clones alone and lacks a portion of them. The table records 350,000 or so clones, around 87% of them present only once. The source material was peripheral blood. V gene TRBV19 combines with J gene TRBJ1-6, with 9 bases that match TRBD1. The sequence derives from a woman aged 25 to 39 with COVID-19, enrolled during active disease. CDR3 loop: CASGDRVNSPLHF. CDR3 in DNA: TGTGCCAGTGGGGACAGGGTCAATTCACCCCTCCACTTT.